The T cell receptor beta chain described here comes from a study of vaccination effects on CD4 cells after COVID-19. CD4+ T cells were isolated after around 9 days of culture. Vaccinees lacked prior SARS-CoV-2 infection and tested negative for nucleocapsid antibodies. General study findings and limits: There were few convalescent patients in the study and no early post-infection timepoints.

CDR3 length: 13 residues. CDR1 and CDR2 from the germline V gene are KGHSH and LQKENI. V lost 5 bases to trimming and J lost 6 bases, with 13 bases between them. This table comes from immunoSEQ multiplex PCR, and its TCRdb copy is limited to in-frame clones, with some not included. Of 35,000 to 40,000 clones detected, roughly 87% appear once; the ten largest clones hold just under 3%. Details on this clone: The antigen is undetermined.

This chain joins TRBV18 and TRBJ1-1; the D is unclear. The material was CD4+ T cells from PBMCs cultured without peptide, obtained before COVID-19 vaccination. The sequence was collected from a human donor who received a COVID-19 vaccine. The CDR3 is CASSAGLPPEAFF. The CDR3 DNA reads as TGTGCCAGCTCAGCGGGGTTACCTCCTGAAGCTTTCTTT.